The T cell receptor (beta chain) described here comes from a study of T cell repertoires in cytomegalovirus infection (dated by TCRdb to about 2019). For context, the study as a whole: Peptide stimulations targeted recently identified HLA-C-restricted CMV epitopes, whose presentation resists viral immunomodulation, together with well-studied HLA-B-restricted epitopes. Donor HLA type was relevant to the analysis, as public TCR beta signatures indicated carriage of CMV infection together with the matching HLA type.

The CDR3 runs 12 amino acids, cysteine and phenylalanine included. The DNA shown is the 36-base CDR3, in frame from base 1. V sheds 3 bases and J sheds 3 bases, leaving 9 bases between their ends. CDR1 and CDR2 were assigned from the germline V gene (reference sequence) as GTSNPN and SVGIG. Study-wide conclusions, independent of this receptor: The ex vivo response was dominated by HLA-C-restricted CMV-specific TCR beta clonotypes, which also provided the single most frequent clonotype in two of eight donors. In both this cohort and an independent approximately 350-donor cohort, the cumulative frequency of public TCR beta family members distinguished carriers of CMV infection plus the relevant HLA type.

Taken with the paper, the label for treatment or condition translates to: in vitro stimulation with specific CMV peptide epitopes to enrich CMV-specific T cells. The data were produced on an Illumina HiSeq 1500. TCRdb redid the processing of the public reads, applying fastp at Q25 and MiXCR, and retained in-frame beta chains. Entries that share a CDR3 protein sequence are merged under the most common genes and DNA. In all, the sample holds 110,000 to 150,000 distinct CDR3 sequences, and over 25% of those were seen once. Of the sample, around 50% is held by the ten largest clones. A remark on this clonotype: Its antigen target is currently unknown. Base qualities are missing; no much larger clone stands one base away.

This sequence uses TRBV30 and TRBJ2-7; TRBD2 is perhaps the D gene, given 7 matching bases. This specimen was CD8+ T cells from cultured PBMCs, taken from culture after CMV antigen stimulation. The source of this sequence is a human donor in good health (CMV status not recorded). Some clones in this sample may be carry-over from other donors' samples. The nucleotides are TGTGCCTGGAGGGGGGGGCTCTACGAGCAGTACTTC. Translated, this is CAWRGGLYEQYF.